Given below is one TCR beta chain in context. The sample is drawn from a study of molecular identifiers for immune sequencing clone quantification. The CDR3 sequence is 14 residues long. Germline CDR1 LNHDA, CDR2 SQIVND (reference sequence). The junction had 4 bases not matched to a gene; V was cut back by 4 bases and J by 3 bases. TCRdb analysed the PCR reads with MiXCR anew, one entry per CDR3 protein. The sample yields roughly 55,000 distinct CDR3 sequences, 36% seen once. The rearrangement links TRBV19 to TRBJ2-7, with 9 positions matching TRBD1. The sequenced sample consisted of naive CD8+ T cells from blood, with Jurkat cell RNA spiked in. Subset: FACS-sorted CD8+CD4-CCR7+CD45RA+ naive T cells. This TCR derives from a human donor in good health. Some libraries in this study had Jurkat cell RNA spiked in. CDR3 amino acids: CASSTGQGNYEQYF. CDR3 sequence (DNA): TGTGCCAGTAGTACGGGACAGGGAAACTACGAGCAGTACTTC.